This T cell receptor beta chain was observed in a study of T cells in Graves' hyperthyroidism and ophthalmopathy. From RNA transcripts, TCR beta CDR3 regions were amplified. The HTBI primer set drove a first-round RT-PCR of the TCR CDR3. TCRdb re-called the multiplex PCR reads through MiXCR, storing one row per CDR3 protein. The data contain about 55,000 distinct CDR3 sequences, around 50% of them singletons. Under 3 months was the duration of disease in ophthalmopathy patients, who also had a Clinical Activity Score of at least 3 and a NOSPECS grade of at least 4. Uncontrolled infection, other autoimmune disease, pregnancy or lactation disqualified patients from enrolment. Used for diagnoses were clinical symptoms, serum thyroxine and TRAb, thyroid ultrasound and orbital computed tomography. Fresh peripheral blood, more than 8 ml of it, supplied the PBMCs. V shed 7 bases, J shed 1 base, and the junction held 5 bases outside the gene matches. Germline V gene data show CDR1 as LNHDA and CDR2 as SQIVND (reference sequence). CDR3 size: 15 residues.

This clonotype was detected ten times or more. The receptor comes from a woman aged 55-70 years with Graves' ophthalmopathy. This chain connects TRBV19 to TRBJ2-3, with 10 bases lining up with TRBD2. The specimen sequenced was blood. DNA of the CDR3: TGTGCCAGTAAACCAGCGGGAGGGGGCACAGATACGCAGTATTTT. Translation gives CASKPAGGGTDTQYF.